The entry that follows covers one TCR beta chain sequence. The antigen remains undetermined. The data were taken from a study of T cell responses to AZD1222 COVID-19 vaccine. Study-level results: Two AZD1222 doses significantly raised spike-specific TCR breadth and depth over controls.

V trimming: 3 bases; J trimming: 4 bases; junction bases outside the gene matches: 4. This CDR3 has 16 amino acids. In germline, CDR1 is SGHVS, CDR2 FNYEAQ. Generated by immunoSEQ multiplex PCR, the TCRdb table keeps only in-frame clones and is missing some. The sample lists 130,000 or so clones, about 90% occurring once. Sequenced material: peripheral blood, taken 28 days after the second dose of the MenACWY control vaccine. V usage is TRBV7-6 and J usage is TRBJ2-3; 13 bases are a match to TRBD2. The TCR was taken from an adult who received the MenACWY meningococcal vaccine as a control. DNA of the CDR3: TGTGCCAGCAGCTTCGAACTAGCGGGGGGGCCAGATACGCAGTATTTT. This encodes CASSFELAGGPDTQYF. Variable domain in full (rest from reference TRBV7-6 and TRBJ2-3): GAGVSQSPRYKVTKRGQDVALRCDPISGHVSLYWYRQALGQGPEFLTYFNYEAQQDKSGLPNDRFSAERPEGSISTLTIQRTEQRDSAMYRCASSFELAGGPDTQYFGPGTRLTVL.